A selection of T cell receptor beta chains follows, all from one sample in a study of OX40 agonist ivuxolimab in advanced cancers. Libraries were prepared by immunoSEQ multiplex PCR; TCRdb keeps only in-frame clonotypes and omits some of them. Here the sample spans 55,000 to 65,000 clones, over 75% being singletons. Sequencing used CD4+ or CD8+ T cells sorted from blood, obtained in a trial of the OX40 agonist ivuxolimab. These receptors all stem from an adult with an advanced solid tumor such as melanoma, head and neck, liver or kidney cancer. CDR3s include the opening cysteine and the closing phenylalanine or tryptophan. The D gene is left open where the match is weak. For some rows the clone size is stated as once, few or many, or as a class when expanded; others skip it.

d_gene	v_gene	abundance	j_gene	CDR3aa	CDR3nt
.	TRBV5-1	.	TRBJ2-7	CASSFVAGGGYEQYF	TGCGCCAGCAGCTTTGTCGCAGGGGGAGGCTACGAGCAGTACTTC
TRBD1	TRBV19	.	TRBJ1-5	CASSIGTVSNQPQHF	TGTGCCAGTAGTATCGGGACAGTTAGCAATCAGCCCCAGCATTTT
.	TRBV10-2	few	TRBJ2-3	CASGRGLVPEDTQYF	TGCGCCAGCGGAAGGGGTCTCGTCCCTGAAGATACGCAGTATTTT
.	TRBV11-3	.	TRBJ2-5	CASSRAPGRTQYF	TGTGCCAGCAGTCGAGCGCCGGGGAGGACCCAGTACTTC
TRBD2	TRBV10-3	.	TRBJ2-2	CAISRLAGGPSGELFF	TGTGCCATCAGCCGACTAGCGGGAGGGCCCAGCGGGGAGCTGTTTTTT
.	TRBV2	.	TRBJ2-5	CASSDGMSETQYF	TGTGCCAGCAGTGACGGGATGAGCGAGACCCAGTACTTC
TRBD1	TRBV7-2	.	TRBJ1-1	CASSSDRVTEAFF	TGTGCCAGCAGCTCGGACAGGGTAACTGAAGCTTTCTTT
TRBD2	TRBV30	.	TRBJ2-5	CAWSSGIQETQYF	TGTGCCTGGAGTAGCGGGATTCAAGAGACCCAGTACTTC
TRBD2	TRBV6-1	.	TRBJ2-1	CASSSLAGGTNEQFF	TGTGCCAGCAGCTCACTAGCGGGGGGGACGAATGAGCAGTTCTTC
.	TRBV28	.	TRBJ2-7	CASSLPQVHEQYF	TGTGCCAGCAGTTTACCCCAGGTCCACGAGCAGTACTTC
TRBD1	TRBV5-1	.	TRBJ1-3	CASSKAGTVSSGNTIYF	TGCGCCAGCAGCAAGGCCGGGACAGTAAGCTCTGGAAACACCATATATTTT
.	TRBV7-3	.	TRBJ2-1	CASSLGGLNEQFF	TGTGCCAGCAGCTTAGGGGGGCTCAATGAGCAGTTCTTC
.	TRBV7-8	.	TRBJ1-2	CASSIRRGTANPYYGYTF	TGTGCCAGCAGCATCCGAAGAGGGACGGCGAATCCCTACTATGGCTACACCTTC
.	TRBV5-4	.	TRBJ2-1	CASGSSAGLGDEQFF	TGTGCCAGCGGGTCCTCCGCGGGGCTCGGGGATGAGCAGTTCTTC
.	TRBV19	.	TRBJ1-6	CASSLTGREPLHF	TGTGCCAGTAGTTTGACGGGACGGGAACCCCTCCACTTT
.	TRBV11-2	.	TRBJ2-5	CASSPGETQYF	TGTGCCAGCAGCCCCGGGGAGACCCAGTACTTC
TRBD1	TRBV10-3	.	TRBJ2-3	CAITPDRGRSDTQYF	TGTGCCATCACTCCGGACAGGGGGCGGTCAGATACGCAGTATTTT
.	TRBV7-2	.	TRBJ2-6	CASSLGGSSGANVLTF	TGTGCCAGCAGCTTAGGTGGCAGCTCTGGGGCCAACGTCCTGACTTTC
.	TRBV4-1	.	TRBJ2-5	CASSQDPGLETQYF	TGCGCCAGCAGCCAAGATCCAGGGCTAGAGACCCAGTACTTC
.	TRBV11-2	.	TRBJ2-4	CASSLEVMGNIQYF	TGTGCCAGCAGCTTAGAGGTGATGGGAAACATTCAGTACTTC
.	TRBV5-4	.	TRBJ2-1	CASSLGTGRSNEQFF	TGTGCCAGCAGCTTGGGTACAGGGAGGTCCAATGAGCAGTTCTTC
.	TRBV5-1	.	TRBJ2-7	CASSYGGLGQTLYEQYF	TGCGCCAGCAGCTACGGGGGGTTGGGACAGACCTTATACGAGCAGTACTTC
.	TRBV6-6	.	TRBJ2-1	CASRSTGGENEQFF	TGTGCCAGCAGGTCCACGGGGGGCGAAAATGAGCAGTTCTTC
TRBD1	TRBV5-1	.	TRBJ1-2	CASATGVDYGYTF	TGCGCCAGCGCGACAGGGGTTGACTATGGCTACACCTTC
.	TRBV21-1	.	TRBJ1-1	CASKGRTNTEAFF	TGTGCCAGCAAGGGCAGGACGAACACTGAAGCTTTCTTT
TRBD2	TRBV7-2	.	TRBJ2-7	CASSRGGVRTYEQYF	TGTGCCAGCAGCCGCGGGGGGGTTCGGACCTACGAGCAGTACTTC
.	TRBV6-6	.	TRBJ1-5	CASSRPGDQPQHF	TGTGCCAGCAGTAGGCCCGGAGATCAGCCCCAGCATTTT
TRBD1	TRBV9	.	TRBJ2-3	CASSVKLTGSDTQYF	TGTGCCAGCAGCGTTAAGTTGACAGGGTCAGATACGCAGTATTTT
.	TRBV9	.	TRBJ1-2	CASNRDLNYGYTF	TGTGCCAGCAACAGGGACCTTAACTATGGCTACACCTTC
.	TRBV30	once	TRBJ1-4	CAWSVRGEKLFF	TGTGCCTGGAGTGTACGGGGGGAAAAACTGTTTTTT
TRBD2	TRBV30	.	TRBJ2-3	CAWSESLAGADTQYF	TGTGCCTGGAGTGAATCCCTAGCGGGGGCAGATACGCAGTATTTT
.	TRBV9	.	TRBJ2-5	CASMGGARGPQETQYF	TGTGCCAGCATGGGAGGCGCTAGGGGTCCCCAAGAGACCCAGTACTTC
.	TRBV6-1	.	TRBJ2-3	CASSDPGGTGTDTQYF	TGTGCCAGCAGTGACCCAGGCGGGACTGGCACAGATACGCAGTATTTT
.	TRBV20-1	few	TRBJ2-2	CSASSGGELFF	TGCAGTGCTAGCAGCGGCGGGGAGCTGTTTTTT